This entry lists 5 T cell receptor beta chains sequenced from one sample in a study of chemoradiotherapy in HPV16-positive cancers. Sequencing was performed with immunoSEQ multiplex PCR; in TCRdb, only in-frame clones are kept and a portion is missing. The table lists 12,000 to 15,000 clones, roughly 93% of them singletons, with about 2.5% in the top ten. Sequences were derived from blood, sampled from a patient who underwent chemoradiotherapy. The receptors here all came from a human donor with HPV-associated anogenital cancer.

J is TRBJ1-4 and V is TRBV9, with D tentatively TRBD1 (5 bases). Trimming removed 4 bases at V and 7 bases at J, with 20 bases between. CDR1 SGDLS and CDR2 YYNGEE come from the germline V gene. The length of the CDR3 is 16 residues. For the CDR3, the DNA is TGTGCCAGCAGCCACCGCGGGGGGAAGGATGGTGAAAAACTGTTTTTT. As protein: CASSHRGGKDGEKLFF.

The chain has TRBV5-1 and TRBJ1-5; 7 nucleotides match TRBD1. V was pared by 2 bases and J by 3 bases, with 5 bases of the junction left unmatched. Germline lookup yields CDR1 SGHRS and CDR2 YFSETQ. The CDR3 is 15 residues long. CDR3 sequence reads: CASSLQGLDNQPQHF. Here the CDR3 DNA reads TGCGCCAGCAGCTTACAGGGGCTTGACAATCAGCCCCAGCATTTT.

This clone occurred a few times. V is TRBV5-1 and J is TRBJ2-2; D is ambiguous. Trimming pared 1 base from V and 7 bases from J, leaving 8 bases between. CDR1 and CDR2 (germline): SGHRS, YFSETQ. The CDR3 is 13 residues long. The CDR3 loop is CASSLTVHGELFF. The CDR3, as DNA: TGCGCCAGCAGCTTGACTGTACACGGGGAGCTGTTTTTT.

The chain is built from TRBV7-2 and TRBJ1-1, with no clear D. The CDR3 runs 12 residues. Trimming took 2 bases from V and 9 from J, leaving 10 bases between them. From germline, CDR1 is SGHTA and CDR2 FQGNSA. CDR3 in amino acids: CASSLWVGKAFF. CDR3 DNA: TGTGCCAGCAGCTTATGGGTAGGGAAAGCTTTCTTT.

This sequence joins TRBV19 and TRBJ1-4; D remains ambiguous. Trimming removed 1 base from V and 9 bases from J, with 6 bases in between. The germline V gene has CDR1 LNHDA and CDR2 SQIVND (reference sequence). The CDR3 loop spans 12 amino acids. The CDR3 DNA sequence: TGTGCCAGTAGTATAGGAGGGAAAAAACTGTTTTTT. Protein: CASSIGGKKLFF.